This passage covers 18 T cell receptor beta chains from one sample sequenced in a study of OX40 agonist ivuxolimab in advanced cancers. Sequencing used immunoSEQ multiplex PCR; TCRdb keeps in-frame clones, though not all of them. The sample has roughly 56,000 clones, roughly 85% seen once. Sequenced material: CD4+ or CD8+ T cells sorted from blood, taken in a trial of the OX40 agonist ivuxolimab. The receptors derive from an adult with an advanced solid tumor such as melanoma, head and neck, liver or kidney cancer.

This chain connects TRBV5-4 to TRBJ2-6; tentatively, D is TRBD2 (5 bases). The CDR3 totals 15 residues. Germline V gives CDR1 SGHNT, CDR2 YYREEE (reference sequence). V lost 1 base, J lost 2 bases, and 7 bases lay in between. CDR3 sequence: CASSLRGTGANVLTF. CDR3 in DNA: TGTGCCAGCAGCTTGCGGGGAACTGGGGCCAACGTCCTGACTTTC.

This chain connects TRBV7-6 to TRBJ2-7; 7 positions match TRBD2. V dropped 5 bases and J dropped 3; count of bases not matched to a gene: 7. Germline V gene data show CDR1 as SGHVS and CDR2 as FNYEAQ. This CDR3 spans 14 amino acids. CDR3 in DNA: TGTGCCAGCAGCCCGGGGACTACCGGCTACGAGCAGTACTTC. It yields the protein CASSPGTTGYEQYF. Using reference TRBV7-6 and TRBJ2-7 for the parts outside the CDR3, the full variable domain is GAGVSQSPRYKVTKRGQDVALRCDPISGHVSLYWYRQALGQGPEFLTYFNYEAQQDKSGLPNDRFSAERPEGSISTLTIQRTEQRDSAMYRCASSPGTTGYEQYFGPGTRLTVT.

The V and J genes are TRBV30 and TRBJ2-3, with 8 bases that match TRBD2. Germline CDR1 reads GTSNPN; CDR2 reads SVGIG (reference sequence). CDR3 length: 14 residues. The junction had 7 bases not matched to a gene; V was cut back by 4 bases and J by 4 bases. The CDR3 protein is CAWTYGLASDTQYF. CDR3 bases: TGTGCCTGGACCTACGGACTAGCTTCAGATACGCAGTATTTT.

This chain uses TRBV5-1 with TRBJ2-7; 11 positions match TRBD1. The germline V gene has CDR1 SGHRS and CDR2 YFSETQ. With V trimmed by 4 bases and J by 0 bases, 3 bases remained unmatched. The CDR3 loop spans 15 amino acids. The CDR3 DNA follows: TGCGCCAGCAGCCTGGGACAGGGGGTCTCCTACGAGCAGTACTTC. Protein sequence: CASSLGQGVSYEQYF.

As DNA, the CDR3 is TGTGCCAGCAGGTCCGAACAGGGGACGAACACTGAAGCTTTCTTT. Translation gives CASRSEQGTNTEAFF. The chain has TRBV6-6 and TRBJ1-1; 7 bases are a match to TRBD1. This CDR3 comprises 15 residues. Germline loops: CDR1 MNHNY, CDR2 SVGAGI (reference sequence). The J segment lost 1 base and the V segment lost 6 bases, leaving 8 bases of the junction unmatched.

The V and J genes are TRBV28 and TRBJ1-2, with 8 bases fitting TRBD1. The trim removed 2 bases at V and 8 bases at J, leaving 4 bases unmatched. The CDR3 covers 13 residues. Germline V gene data show CDR1 as MDHEN and CDR2 as SYDVKM. DNA of the CDR3: TGTGCCAGCAGTTTAGCGGGACAGGAAGGCTACACCTTC. Protein product: CASSLAGQEGYTF.

There are a few counts of this clone. The chain carries TRBV19 and TRBJ2-7, with 7 bases matching TRBD2. Germline V gives CDR1 LNHDA, CDR2 SQIVND (reference sequence). Unmatched junction bases numbered 12, after V lost 0 bases and J lost 7 bases. The CDR3 is 16 residues long. DNA of the CDR3: TGTGCCAGTAGTATAGATCTGCTAGCGGTCTCAGGGGAGCAGTACTTC. It encodes CASSIDLLAVSGEQYF. Variable domain in full (rest from reference TRBV19 and TRBJ2-7): DGGITQSPKYLFRKEGQNVTLSCEQNLNHDAMYWYRQDPGQGLRLIYYSQIVNDFQKGDIAEGYSVSREKKESFPLTVTSAQKNPTAFYLCASSIDLLAVSGEQYFGPGTRLTVT.

This clone was found once. This sequence joins TRBV15 and TRBJ2-1, with 11 bases lining up with TRBD2. Germline loops: CDR1 LNHNV, CDR2 YYDKDF (reference sequence). This CDR3 is 18 amino acids long. Unmatched junction bases numbered 11, after V lost 4 bases and J lost 3 bases. Here the CDR3 DNA reads TGTGCCACCAGCATGAGAGGGGTTCTAGCGGGAGGCTACAATGAGCAGTTCTTC. Translating gives CATSMRGVLAGGYNEQFF.

The chain couples TRBV19 to TRBJ2-2; TRBD2 matches 9 bases. V trimming: 2 bases; J trimming: 3 bases; junction bases outside the gene matches: 10. This CDR3 has 18 amino acids. Germline loops: CDR1 LNHDA, CDR2 SQIVND (reference sequence). In DNA form, the CDR3 reads TGTGCCAGTAGTATAACCCCCTATGCGGGAGGGGACACCGGGGAGCTGTTTTTT. Translated, it gives CASSITPYAGGDTGELFF.

The chain uses TRBV4-1 and TRBJ2-1; 9 bases agree with TRBD2. The CDR3 is 16 amino acids. The J segment lost 7 bases and the V segment lost 1 base, leaving 8 bases of the junction unmatched. Germline V gene sequence: CDR1 MGHRA, CDR2 YSYEKL. The CDR3 nucleotides read TGCGCCAGCAGCCAAGCCGAGACTAGCGGCCCTAATGAGCAGTTCTTC. The encoded protein is CASSQAETSGPNEQFF.

The chain carries TRBV5-4 and TRBJ1-2; the match to TRBD1 covers 7 bases. V lost 4 bases to trimming and J lost 5 bases; unmatched junction nucleotides: 14. Per the germline V gene, CDR1 is SGHNT and CDR2 is YYREEE (reference sequence). There are 16 residues in the CDR3. The CDR3 region is CASSPGTVQIGYGYTF. Here the CDR3 DNA reads TGTGCCAGCAGCCCCGGGACAGTCCAAATAGGGTATGGCTACACCTTC.

This chain uses TRBV18 with TRBJ2-7, with 9 bases fitting TRBD2. There are 16 residues in the CDR3. Germline V gene data show CDR1 as KGHSH and CDR2 as LQKENI. Losses at the gene ends were 2 bases for V and 0 bases for J; bases not matched to a gene: 5. CDR3 coding DNA: TGTGCCAGCTCACCAAGACTAGCGGATAGCTCCTACGAGCAGTACTTC. This codes for CASSPRLADSSYEQYF.

V is TRBV4-1 and J is TRBJ1-5; a possible D gene is TRBD1 (5 bases). Per germline, CDR1 MGHRA and CDR2 YSYEKL. V was trimmed by 4 bases and J by 3 bases, leaving 10 bases between them. This CDR3 has 14 amino acids. The CDR3: CASSPRQLNQPQHF. The CDR3 DNA reads TGCGCCAGCAGCCCCCGACAGCTCAATCAGCCCCAGCATTTT.

J is TRBJ2-7 and V is TRBV6-5; TRBD2 matches at 8 bases. Germline assignment: CDR1 MNHEY and CDR2 SVGAGI. V lost 10 bases, J lost 0 bases, and 8 bases stayed unmatched. This CDR3 has 14 residues. The CDR3 loop reads CATKTGTSSYEQYF. CDR3 nucleotide sequence: TGTGCCACCAAAACCGGGACTAGCTCCTACGAGCAGTACTTC.

This sequence joins TRBV30 and TRBJ1-6; 9 bases match TRBD1. The CDR3 consists of 18 residues. Germline V lookup: CDR1 GTSNPN, CDR2 SVGIG (reference sequence). V dropped 4 bases and J dropped 2; count of bases not matched to a gene: 12. The CDR3 here is CAWTGTGILKAYNSPLHF. DNA for the CDR3: TGTGCCTGGACCGGGACAGGGATACTAAAAGCCTATAATTCACCCCTCCACTTT.

CDR3 residues: CASSIGWMEVQPQHF. In DNA, the CDR3 is TGTGCCAGTAGTATCGGATGGATGGAGGTTCAGCCCCAGCATTTT. The chain is built from TRBV19 and TRBJ1-5; D gene ambiguous. CDR1 is LNHDA and CDR2 is SQIVND in the germline V gene (reference sequence). Trimming stripped 3 bases from V and 6 bases from J, with 15 bases between. The CDR3 has 15 amino acids.

The chain links TRBV7-6 to TRBJ2-3, with D tentatively TRBD2 (6 bases). V dropped 1 base and J dropped 1 base, with 12 bases sitting between them. Germline-derived CDR1 and CDR2 are SGHVS and FNYEAQ. CDR3 length: 16 residues. CDR3 nucleotides: TGTGCCAGCAGCTTAGGCCGGCAGCGGGGCACAGATACGCAGTATTTT. As protein: CASSLGRQRGTDTQYF.

The chain couples TRBV7-2 to TRBJ2-6, with 7 positions matching TRBD2. V gave up 6 bases and J gave up 3 bases; unmatched junction bases: 8. The CDR3 loop spans 16 amino acids. CDR1 and CDR2 from the germline V gene are SGHTA and FQGNSA. CDR3 protein: CASSLAAGFGANVLTF. Here the CDR3 DNA reads TGTGCCAGCAGTCTAGCGGCCGGATTTGGGGCCAACGTCCTGACTTTC.